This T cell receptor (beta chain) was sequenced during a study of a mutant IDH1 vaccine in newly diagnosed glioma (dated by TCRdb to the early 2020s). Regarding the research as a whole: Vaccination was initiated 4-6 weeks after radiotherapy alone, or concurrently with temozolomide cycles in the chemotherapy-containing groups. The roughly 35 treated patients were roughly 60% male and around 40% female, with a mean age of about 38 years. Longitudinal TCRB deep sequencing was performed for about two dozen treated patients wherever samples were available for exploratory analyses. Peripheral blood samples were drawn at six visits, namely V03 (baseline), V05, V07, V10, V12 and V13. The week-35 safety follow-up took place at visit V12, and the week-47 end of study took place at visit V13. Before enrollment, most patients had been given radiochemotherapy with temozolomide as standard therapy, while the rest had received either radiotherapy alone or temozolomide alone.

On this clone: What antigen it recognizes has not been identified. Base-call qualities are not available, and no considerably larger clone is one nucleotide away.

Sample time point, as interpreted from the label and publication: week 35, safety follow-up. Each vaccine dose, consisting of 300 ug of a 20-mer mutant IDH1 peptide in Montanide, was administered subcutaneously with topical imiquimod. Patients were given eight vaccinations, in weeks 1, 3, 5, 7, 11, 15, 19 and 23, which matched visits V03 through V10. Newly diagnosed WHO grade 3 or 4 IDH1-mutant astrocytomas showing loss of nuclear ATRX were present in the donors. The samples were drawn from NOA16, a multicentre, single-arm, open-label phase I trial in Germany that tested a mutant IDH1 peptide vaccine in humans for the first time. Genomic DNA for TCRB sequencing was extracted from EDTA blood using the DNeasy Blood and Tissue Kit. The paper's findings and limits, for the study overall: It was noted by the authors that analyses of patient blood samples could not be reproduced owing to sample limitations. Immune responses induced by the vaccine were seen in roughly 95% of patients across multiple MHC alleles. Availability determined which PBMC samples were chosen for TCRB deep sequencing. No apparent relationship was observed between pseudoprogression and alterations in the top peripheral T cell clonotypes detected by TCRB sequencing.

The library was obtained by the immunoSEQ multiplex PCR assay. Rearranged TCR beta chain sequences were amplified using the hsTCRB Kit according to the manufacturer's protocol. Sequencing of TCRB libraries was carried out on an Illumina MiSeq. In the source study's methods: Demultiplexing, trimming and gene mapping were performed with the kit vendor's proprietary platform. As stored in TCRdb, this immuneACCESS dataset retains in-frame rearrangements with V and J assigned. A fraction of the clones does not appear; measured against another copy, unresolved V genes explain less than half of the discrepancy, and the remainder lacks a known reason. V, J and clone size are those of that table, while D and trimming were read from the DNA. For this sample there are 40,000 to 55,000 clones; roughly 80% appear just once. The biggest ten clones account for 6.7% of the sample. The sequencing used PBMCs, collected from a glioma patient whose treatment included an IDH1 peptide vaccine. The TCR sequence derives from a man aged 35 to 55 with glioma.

The CDR3 reads as follows: CASSETGYEQYF. At the DNA level, the sequence is TGTGCCAGCAGTGAGACAGGGTACGAGCAGTACTTC. This sequence uses TRBV2 and TRBJ2-7; TRBD1 matches 7 bases in the middle. Trimming leaves V shorter by 3 bases and J shorter by 4 bases, with the junction holding 0 bases beyond the gene matches. The CDR3 goes from the cysteine to the phenylalanine over 12 residues. The entry retains the CDR3 DNA only, 36 bases that are in frame from base 1. Taken from the germline V gene, the CDR1 and CDR2 loops are SNHLY and FYNNEI.